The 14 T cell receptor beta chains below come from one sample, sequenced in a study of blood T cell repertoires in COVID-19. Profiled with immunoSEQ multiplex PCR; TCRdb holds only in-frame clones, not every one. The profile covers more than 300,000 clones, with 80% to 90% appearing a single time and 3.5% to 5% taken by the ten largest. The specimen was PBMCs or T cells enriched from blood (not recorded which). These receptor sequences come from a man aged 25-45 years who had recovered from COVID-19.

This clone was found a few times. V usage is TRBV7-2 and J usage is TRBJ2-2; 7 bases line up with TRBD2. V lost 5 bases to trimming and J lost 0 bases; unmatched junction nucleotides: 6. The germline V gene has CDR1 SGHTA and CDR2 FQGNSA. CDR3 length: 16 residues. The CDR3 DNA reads TGTGCCAGCAGCCAGCATAGCGGGTCGAACACCGGGGAGCTGTTTTTT. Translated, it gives CASSQHSGSNTGELFF.

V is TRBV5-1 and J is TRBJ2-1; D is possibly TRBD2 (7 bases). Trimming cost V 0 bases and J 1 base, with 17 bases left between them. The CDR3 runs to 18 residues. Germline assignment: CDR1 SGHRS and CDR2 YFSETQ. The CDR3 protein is CASSLGSGRGLSYNEQFF. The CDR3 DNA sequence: TGCGCCAGCAGCTTGGGATCTGGGAGGGGGTTATCCTACAATGAGCAGTTCTTC.

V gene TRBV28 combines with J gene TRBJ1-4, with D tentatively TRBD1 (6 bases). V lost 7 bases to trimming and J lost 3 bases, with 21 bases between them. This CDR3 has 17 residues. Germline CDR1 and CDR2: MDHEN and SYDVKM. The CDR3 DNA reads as TGTGCCAGCACCTCACCCCAGGGGATTGAGGCTAATGAAAAACTGTTTTTT. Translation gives CASTSPQGIEANEKLFF.

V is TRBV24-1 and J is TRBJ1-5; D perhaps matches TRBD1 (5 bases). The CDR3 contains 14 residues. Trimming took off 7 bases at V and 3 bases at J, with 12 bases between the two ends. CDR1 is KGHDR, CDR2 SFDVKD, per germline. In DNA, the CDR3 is TGTGCCACCAGCGCGTGGACAACCAATCAGCCCCAGCATTTT. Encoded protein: CATSAWTTNQPQHF.

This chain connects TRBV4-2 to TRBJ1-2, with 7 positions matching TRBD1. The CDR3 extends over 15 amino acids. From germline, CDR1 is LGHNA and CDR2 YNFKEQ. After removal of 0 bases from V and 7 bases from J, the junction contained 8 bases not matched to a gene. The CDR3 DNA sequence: TGTGCCAGCAGCCAAGATGGCTCAGGGGGGTCTGGCTACACCTTC. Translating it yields CASSQDGSGGSGYTF.

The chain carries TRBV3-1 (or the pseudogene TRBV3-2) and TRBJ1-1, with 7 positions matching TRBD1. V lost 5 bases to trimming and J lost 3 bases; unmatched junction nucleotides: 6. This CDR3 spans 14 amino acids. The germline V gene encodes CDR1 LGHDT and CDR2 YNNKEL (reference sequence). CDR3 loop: CASSGTGADTEAFF. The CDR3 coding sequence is TGTGCCAGCAGCGGCACAGGGGCGGACACTGAAGCTTTCTTT.

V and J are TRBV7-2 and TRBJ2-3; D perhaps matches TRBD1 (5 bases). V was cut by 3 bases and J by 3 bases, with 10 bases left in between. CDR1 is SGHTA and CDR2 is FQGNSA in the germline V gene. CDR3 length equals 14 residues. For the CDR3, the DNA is TGTGCCAGCAGCTTGAGACAGACTACAGATACGCAGTATTTT. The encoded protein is CASSLRQTTDTQYF.

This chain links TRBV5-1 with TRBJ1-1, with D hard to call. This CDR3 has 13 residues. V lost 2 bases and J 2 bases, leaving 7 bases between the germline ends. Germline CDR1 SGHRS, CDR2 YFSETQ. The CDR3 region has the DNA TGCGCCAGCAGCTTCTCCAGTAACACTGAAGCTTTCTTT. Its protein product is CASSFSSNTEAFF.

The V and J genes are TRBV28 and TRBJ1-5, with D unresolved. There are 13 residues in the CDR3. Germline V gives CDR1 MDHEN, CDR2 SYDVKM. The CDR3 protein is CVSGVPPNQPQHF. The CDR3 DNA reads TGTGTTAGCGGGGTACCCCCAAATCAGCCCCAGCATTTT.

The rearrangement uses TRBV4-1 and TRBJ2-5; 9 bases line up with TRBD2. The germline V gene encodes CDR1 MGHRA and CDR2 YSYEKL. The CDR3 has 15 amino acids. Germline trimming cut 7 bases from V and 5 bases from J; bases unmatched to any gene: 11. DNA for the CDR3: TGCGCCAGCACCCCCGTAGCGGGAGTTGTGGAGACCCAGTACTTC. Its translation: CASTPVAGVVETQYF.

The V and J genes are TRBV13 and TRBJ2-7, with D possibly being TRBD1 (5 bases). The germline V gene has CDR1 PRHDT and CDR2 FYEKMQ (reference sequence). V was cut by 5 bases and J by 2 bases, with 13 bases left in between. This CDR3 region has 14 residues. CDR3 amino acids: CASSRRDSTYEQYF. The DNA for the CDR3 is TGTGCCAGCAGCCGACGCGACAGCACCTACGAGCAGTACTTC.

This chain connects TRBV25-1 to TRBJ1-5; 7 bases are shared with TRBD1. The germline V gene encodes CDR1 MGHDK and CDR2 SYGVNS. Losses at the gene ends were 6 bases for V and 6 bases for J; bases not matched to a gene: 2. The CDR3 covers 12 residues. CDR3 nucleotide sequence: TGTGCCAGCAGCTCAGGGGGTCAGCCCCAGCATTTT. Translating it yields CASSSGGQPQHF.

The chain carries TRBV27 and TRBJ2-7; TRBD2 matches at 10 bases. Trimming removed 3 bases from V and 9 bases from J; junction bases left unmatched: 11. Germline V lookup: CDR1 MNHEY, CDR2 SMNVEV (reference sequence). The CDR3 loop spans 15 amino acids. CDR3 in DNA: TGTGCCAGCAGTTTGGGGAGGAGCGGGGGGGCCGGGCAGTACTTC. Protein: CASSLGRSGGAGQYF.

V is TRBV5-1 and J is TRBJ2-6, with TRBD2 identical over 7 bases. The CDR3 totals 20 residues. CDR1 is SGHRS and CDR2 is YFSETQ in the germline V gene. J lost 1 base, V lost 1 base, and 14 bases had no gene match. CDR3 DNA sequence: TGCGCCAGCAGCTTGAGTTCCCCGGGACTACCGACATCTGGGGCCAACGTCCTGACTTTC. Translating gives CASSLSSPGLPTSGANVLTF.